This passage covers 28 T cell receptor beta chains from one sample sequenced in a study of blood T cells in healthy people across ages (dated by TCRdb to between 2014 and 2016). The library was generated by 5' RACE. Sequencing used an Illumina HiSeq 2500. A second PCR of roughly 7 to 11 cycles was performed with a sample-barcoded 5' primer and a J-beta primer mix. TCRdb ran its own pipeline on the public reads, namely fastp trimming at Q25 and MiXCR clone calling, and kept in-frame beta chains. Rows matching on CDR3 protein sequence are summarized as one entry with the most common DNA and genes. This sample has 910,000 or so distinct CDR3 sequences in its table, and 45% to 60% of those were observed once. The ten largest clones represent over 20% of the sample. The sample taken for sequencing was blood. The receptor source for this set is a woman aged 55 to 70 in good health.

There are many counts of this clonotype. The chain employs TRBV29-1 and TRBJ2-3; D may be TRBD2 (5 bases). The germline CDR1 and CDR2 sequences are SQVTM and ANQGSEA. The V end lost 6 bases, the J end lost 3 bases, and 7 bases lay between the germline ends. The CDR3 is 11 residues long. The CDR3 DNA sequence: TGCAGCGTGGCGGGTACAGATACGCAGTATTTT. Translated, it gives CSVAGTDTQYF.

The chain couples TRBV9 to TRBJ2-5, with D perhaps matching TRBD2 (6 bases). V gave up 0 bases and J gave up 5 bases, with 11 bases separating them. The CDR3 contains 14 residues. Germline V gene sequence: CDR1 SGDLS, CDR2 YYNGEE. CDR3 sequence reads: CASSVVGGAETQYF. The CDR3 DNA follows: TGTGCCAGCAGCGTAGTCGGGGGTGCGGAGACCCAGTACTTC.

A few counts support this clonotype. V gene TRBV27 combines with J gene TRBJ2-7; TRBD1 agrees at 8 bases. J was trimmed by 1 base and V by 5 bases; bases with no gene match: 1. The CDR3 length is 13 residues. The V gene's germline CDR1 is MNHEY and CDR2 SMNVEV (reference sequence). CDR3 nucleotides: TGTGCCAGCAGTCACAGGGGGTCCTACGAGCAGTACTTC. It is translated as CASSHRGSYEQYF.

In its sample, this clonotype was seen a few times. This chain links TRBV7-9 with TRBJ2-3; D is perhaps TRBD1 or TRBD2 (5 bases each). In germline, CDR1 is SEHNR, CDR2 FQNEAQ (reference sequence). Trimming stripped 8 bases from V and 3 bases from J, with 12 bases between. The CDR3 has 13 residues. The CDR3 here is CASRLEGTDTQYF. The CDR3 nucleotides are TGTGCCAGCCGCCTAGAGGGGACAGATACGCAGTATTTT.

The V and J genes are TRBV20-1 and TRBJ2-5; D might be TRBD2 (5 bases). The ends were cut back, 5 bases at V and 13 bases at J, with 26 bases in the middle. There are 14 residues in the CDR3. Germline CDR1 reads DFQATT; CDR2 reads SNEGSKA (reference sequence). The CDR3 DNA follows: TGCAGTGCTCTAGTAGAACAGACTACCTACGAGCGGTACTTC. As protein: CSALVEQTTYERYF.

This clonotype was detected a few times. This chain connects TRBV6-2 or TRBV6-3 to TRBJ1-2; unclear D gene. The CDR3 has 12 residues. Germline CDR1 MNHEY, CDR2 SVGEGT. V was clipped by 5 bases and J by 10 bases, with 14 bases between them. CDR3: CASSPEMPIYTF. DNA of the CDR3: TGTGCCAGCAGTCCCGAAATGCCGATCTACACCTTC.

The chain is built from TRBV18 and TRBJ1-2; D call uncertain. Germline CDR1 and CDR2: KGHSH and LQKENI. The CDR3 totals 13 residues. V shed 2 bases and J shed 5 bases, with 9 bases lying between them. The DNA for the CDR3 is TGTGCCAGCTCACCATTCGAGTCGTATGGCTACACCTTC. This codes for CASSPFESYGYTF.

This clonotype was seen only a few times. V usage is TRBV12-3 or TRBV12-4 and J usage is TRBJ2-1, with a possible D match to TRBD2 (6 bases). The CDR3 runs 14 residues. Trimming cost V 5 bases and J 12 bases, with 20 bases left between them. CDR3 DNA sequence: TGTGCCAGCAGTCCCCAAGGGCAGGACGGGGGGCAGTTCTTC. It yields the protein CASSPQGQDGGQFF.

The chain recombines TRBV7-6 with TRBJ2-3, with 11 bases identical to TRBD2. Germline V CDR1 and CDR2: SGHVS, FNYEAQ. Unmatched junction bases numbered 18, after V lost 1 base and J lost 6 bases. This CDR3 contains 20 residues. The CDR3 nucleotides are TGTGCCAGCAGCTTAGGTTCTAGCGGGAGGAGAGCCATATATTCCGATACGCAGTATTTT. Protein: CASSLGSSGRRAIYSDTQYF.

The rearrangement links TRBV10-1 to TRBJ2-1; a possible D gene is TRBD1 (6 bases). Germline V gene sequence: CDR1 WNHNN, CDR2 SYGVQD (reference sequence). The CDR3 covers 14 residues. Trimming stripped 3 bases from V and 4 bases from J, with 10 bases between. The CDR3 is CASSDPGVYNEQFF. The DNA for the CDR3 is TGCGCCAGCAGTGACCCAGGGGTGTACAATGAGCAGTTCTTC.

Here the CDR3 reads CASRKGQGANNQPQHF. The CDR3 nucleotides read TGTGCCAGCCGAAAAGGACAGGGGGCTAACAATCAGCCCCAGCATTTT. The chain couples TRBV28 to TRBJ1-5, with TRBD1 identical over 11 bases. Unmatched junction bases numbered 9, after V lost 8 bases and J lost 3 bases. This CDR3 has 16 amino acids. The germline CDR1 and CDR2 sequences are MDHEN and SYDVKM.

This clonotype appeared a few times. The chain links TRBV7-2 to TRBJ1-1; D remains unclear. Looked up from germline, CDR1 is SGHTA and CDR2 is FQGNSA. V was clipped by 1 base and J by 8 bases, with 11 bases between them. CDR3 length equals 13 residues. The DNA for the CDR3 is TGTGCCAGCAGCTTAGAGATAGGCAAGGAAGCTTTCTTT. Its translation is CASSLEIGKEAFF.

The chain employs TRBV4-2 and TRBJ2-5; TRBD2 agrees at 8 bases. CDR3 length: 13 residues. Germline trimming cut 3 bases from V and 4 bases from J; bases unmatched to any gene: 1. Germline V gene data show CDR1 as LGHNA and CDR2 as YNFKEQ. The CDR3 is CASSHSGAETQYF. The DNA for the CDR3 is TGTGCCAGCAGCCATAGCGGGGCAGAGACCCAGTACTTC.

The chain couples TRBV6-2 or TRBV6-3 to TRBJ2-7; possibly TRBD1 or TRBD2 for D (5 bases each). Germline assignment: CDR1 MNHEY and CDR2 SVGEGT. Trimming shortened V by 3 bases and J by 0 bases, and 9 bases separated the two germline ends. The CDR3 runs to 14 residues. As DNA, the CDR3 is TGTGCCAGCAGTTATGAGGGGTCCTCCTACGAGCAGTACTTC. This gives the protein CASSYEGSSYEQYF.

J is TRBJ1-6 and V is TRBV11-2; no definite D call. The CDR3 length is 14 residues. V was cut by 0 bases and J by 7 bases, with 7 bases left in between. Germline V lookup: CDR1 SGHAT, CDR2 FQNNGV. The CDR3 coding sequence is TGTGCCAGCAGCTTAGACGATCCCAATTCACCCCTCCACTTT. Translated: CASSLDDPNSPLHF.

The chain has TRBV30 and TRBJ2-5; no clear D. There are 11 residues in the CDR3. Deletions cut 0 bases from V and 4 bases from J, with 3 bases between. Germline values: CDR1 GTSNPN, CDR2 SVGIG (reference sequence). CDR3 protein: CAWSVRETQYF. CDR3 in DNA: TGTGCCTGGAGTGTAAGAGAGACCCAGTACTTC.

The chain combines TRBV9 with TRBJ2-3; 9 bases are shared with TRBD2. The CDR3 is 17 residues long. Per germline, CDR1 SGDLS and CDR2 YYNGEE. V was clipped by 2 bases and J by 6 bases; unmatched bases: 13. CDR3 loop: CASSVDLAGTPRDTQYF. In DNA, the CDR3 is TGTGCCAGCAGCGTGGATCTAGCGGGGACCCCACGGGATACGCAGTATTTT.

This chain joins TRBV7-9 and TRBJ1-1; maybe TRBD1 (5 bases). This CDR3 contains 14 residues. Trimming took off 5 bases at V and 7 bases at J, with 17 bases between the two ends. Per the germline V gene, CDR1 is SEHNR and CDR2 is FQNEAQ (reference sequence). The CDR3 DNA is TGTGCCAGCAGCCTCGAAACGCGGGGGTATGAAGCTTTCTTT. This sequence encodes CASSLETRGYEAFF.

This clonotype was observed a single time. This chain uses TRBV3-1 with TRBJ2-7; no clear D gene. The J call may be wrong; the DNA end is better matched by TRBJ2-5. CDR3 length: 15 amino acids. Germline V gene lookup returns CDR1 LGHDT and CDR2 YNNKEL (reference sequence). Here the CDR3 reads CASSHSYGSLKTQYF. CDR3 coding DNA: TGTGCCAGCAGCCACAGCTACGGTTCCCTAAAGACCCAGTACTTC.

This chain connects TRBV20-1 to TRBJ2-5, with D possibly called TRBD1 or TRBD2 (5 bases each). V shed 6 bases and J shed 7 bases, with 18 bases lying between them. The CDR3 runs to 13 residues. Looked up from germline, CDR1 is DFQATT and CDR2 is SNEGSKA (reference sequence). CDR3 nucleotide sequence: TGCAGTGCCCAGGACTCGGGACCCGGGACCCAGTACTTC. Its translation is CSAQDSGPGTQYF.

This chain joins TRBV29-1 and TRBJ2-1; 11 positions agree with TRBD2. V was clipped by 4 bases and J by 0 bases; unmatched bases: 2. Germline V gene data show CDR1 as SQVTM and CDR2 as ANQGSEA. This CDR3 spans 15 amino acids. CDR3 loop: CSVGLAGSSYNEQFF. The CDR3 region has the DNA TGCAGCGTTGGACTAGCGGGAAGCTCCTACAATGAGCAGTTCTTC.

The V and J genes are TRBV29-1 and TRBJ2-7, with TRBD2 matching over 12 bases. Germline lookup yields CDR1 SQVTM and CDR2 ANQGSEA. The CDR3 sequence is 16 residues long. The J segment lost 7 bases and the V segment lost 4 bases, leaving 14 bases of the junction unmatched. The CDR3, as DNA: TGCAGCGTTGTCCGAGGACTAGCGGGACTTCCCAATGAGCAGTACTTC. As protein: CSVVRGLAGLPNEQYF.

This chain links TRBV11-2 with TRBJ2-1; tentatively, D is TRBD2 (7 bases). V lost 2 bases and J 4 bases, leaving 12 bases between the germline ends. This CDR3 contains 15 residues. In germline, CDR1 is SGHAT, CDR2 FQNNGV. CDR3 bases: TGTGCCAGCAGCTTACTCGAGGGGGGGTACAATGAGCAGTTCTTC. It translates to CASSLLEGGYNEQFF.

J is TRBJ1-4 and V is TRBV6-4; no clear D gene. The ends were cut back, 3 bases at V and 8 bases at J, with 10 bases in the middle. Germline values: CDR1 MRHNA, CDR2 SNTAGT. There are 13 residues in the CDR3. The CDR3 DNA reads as TGTGCCAGCAGTGAAGCTAGAGGCGAAAAACTGTTTTTT. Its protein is CASSEARGEKLFF.

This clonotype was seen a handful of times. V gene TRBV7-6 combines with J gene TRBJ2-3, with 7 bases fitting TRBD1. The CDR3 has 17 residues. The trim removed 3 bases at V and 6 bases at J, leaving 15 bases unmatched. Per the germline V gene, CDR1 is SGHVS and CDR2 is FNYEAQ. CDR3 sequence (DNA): TGTGCCAGCAGCTTCACGTTCGGACAGGCCCATGGGGATACGCAGTATTTT. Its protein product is CASSFTFGQAHGDTQYF.

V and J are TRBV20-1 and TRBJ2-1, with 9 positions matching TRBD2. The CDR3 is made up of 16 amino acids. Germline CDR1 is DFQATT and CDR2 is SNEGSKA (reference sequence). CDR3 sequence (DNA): TGCAGCGCCAGCTCAGGGCGGGAGGGCACATACAATGAGCAGTTCTTC. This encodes CSASSGREGTYNEQFF.

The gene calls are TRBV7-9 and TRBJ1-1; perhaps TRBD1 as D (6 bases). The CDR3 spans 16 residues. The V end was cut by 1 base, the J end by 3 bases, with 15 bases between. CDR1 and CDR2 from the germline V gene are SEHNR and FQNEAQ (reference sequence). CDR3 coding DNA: TGTGCCAGCAGCTTAGGGGGGGGGCGCGGTGACACTGAAGCTTTCTTT. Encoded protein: CASSLGGGRGDTEAFF.

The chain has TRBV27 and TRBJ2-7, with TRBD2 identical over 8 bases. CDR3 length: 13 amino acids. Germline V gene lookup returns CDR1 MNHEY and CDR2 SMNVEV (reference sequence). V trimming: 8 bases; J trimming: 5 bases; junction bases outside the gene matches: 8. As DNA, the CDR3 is TGTGCCAGCCAGGGACTAGGCTTTGACGAGCAGTACTTC. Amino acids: CASQGLGFDEQYF.